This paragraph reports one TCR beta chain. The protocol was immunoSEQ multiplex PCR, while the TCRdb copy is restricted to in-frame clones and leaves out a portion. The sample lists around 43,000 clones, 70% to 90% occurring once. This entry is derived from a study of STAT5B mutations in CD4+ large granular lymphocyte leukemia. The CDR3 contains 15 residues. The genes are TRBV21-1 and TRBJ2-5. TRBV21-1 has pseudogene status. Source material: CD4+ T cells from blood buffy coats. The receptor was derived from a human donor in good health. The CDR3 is CASLTPRPSQETQYF. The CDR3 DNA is TGTGCCAGCTTGACCCCACGTCCATCCCAAGAGACCCAGTACTTC.